The next 13 T cell receptor beta chains were all read from a single sample in a study of blood T cell repertoires in COVID-19. Sequenced by immunoSEQ multiplex PCR; TCRdb stores in-frame clones only, minus some. The sample lists 100,000 to 150,000 clones; 85% to 90% were seen once. The sequenced material came from peripheral blood. All receptors come from a human donor in a cohort sampled during active COVID-19.

This clone was observed once. The chain couples TRBV18 to TRBJ1-4; 7 bases line up with TRBD1. CDR1 is KGHSH, CDR2 LQKENI, per germline. V was clipped by 5 bases and J by 8 bases; unmatched bases: 14. This CDR3 comprises 16 residues. The CDR3 nucleotides read TGTGCCAGCTCATCAAATGAAGGGGGCGTCGGCGAAAAACTGTTTTTT. It yields the protein CASSSNEGGVGEKLFF.

The gene calls are TRBV6-4 and TRBJ2-1, with TRBD2 matching 8 bases. This CDR3 spans 15 amino acids. The junction had 9 bases not matched to a gene; V was cut back by 4 bases and J by 7 bases. In germline, CDR1 is MRHNA, CDR2 SNTAGT. The CDR3 sequence is CASSGEGAGVNEQFF. The CDR3 DNA reads as TGTGCCAGCAGTGGCGAGGGAGCGGGGGTGAATGAGCAGTTCTTC.

The chain is built from TRBV7-9 and TRBJ1-3, with D unresolved. CDR3 length: 17 amino acids. Germline loops: CDR1 SEHNR, CDR2 FQNEAQ (reference sequence). The germline V and J ends were trimmed by 5 bases and 0 bases, with 17 bases remaining between them. The DNA of the CDR3 is TGTGCCAGCAGCCGCCTCCTGAGCTACGACTCTGGAAACACCATATATTTT. Translating gives CASSRLLSYDSGNTIYF.

V gene TRBV2 combines with J gene TRBJ2-1, with 8 bases fitting TRBD2. CDR1 is SNHLY, CDR2 FYNNEI, per germline. V shed 6 bases and J 8 bases; nucleotides not matched to a gene: 6. This CDR3 spans 13 amino acids. For the CDR3, the DNA is TGTGCCAGCAGGATAGGACTAGCCGATGAGCAGTTCTTC. It codes for CASRIGLADEQFF.

The genes are TRBV4-1 and TRBJ1-1, with D possibly TRBD1 on 6 matching bases. The germline gives CDR1 MGHRA, CDR2 YSYEKL. V lost 4 bases and J 5 bases, leaving 11 bases between the germline ends. This CDR3 has 13 amino acids. The CDR3 here is CASSRTGFTEAFF. In DNA form, the CDR3 reads TGCGCCAGCAGCCGAACAGGGTTTACTGAAGCTTTCTTT.

The rearrangement links TRBV2 to TRBJ2-2; TRBD2 agrees at 12 bases. The CDR3 has 16 residues. Trimming at V came to 5 bases and at J to 5 bases, leaving 6 bases not matched to a gene. Germline-derived CDR1 and CDR2 are SNHLY and FYNNEI. CDR3 in DNA: TGTGCCAGCAGTCCGATCGGACTAGCGGGGACCGGGGAGCTGTTTTTT. It translates to CASSPIGLAGTGELFF.

This chain joins TRBV6-5 and TRBJ2-7; D is uncertain. The V end lost 6 bases, the J end lost 3 bases, and 15 bases lay between the germline ends. Germline V gives CDR1 MNHEY, CDR2 SVGAGI. The CDR3 is 14 residues long. The chain's CDR3 is CASSLGARLYEQYF. CDR3 DNA: TGTGCCAGCAGCCTAGGAGCACGCCTCTACGAGCAGTACTTC.

This clone came up once. This chain links TRBV6-5 with TRBJ2-5, with TRBD2 matching over 9 bases. Germline assignment: CDR1 MNHEY and CDR2 SVGAGI. V lost 5 bases, J lost 5 bases, and 0 bases stayed unmatched. CDR3 length equals 12 residues. The CDR3 loop is CASSSGGETQYF. CDR3 nucleotides: TGTGCCAGCAGTAGCGGGGGGGAGACCCAGTACTTC.

V and J are TRBV6-4 and TRBJ2-3; 9 bases fit TRBD2. The CDR3 covers 13 residues. Germline V gene data show CDR1 as MRHNA and CDR2 as SNTAGT. Trimming cost V 5 bases and J 5 bases; bases outside gene matches: 2. The CDR3 here is CASSTAGGDTQYF. The CDR3, as DNA: TGTGCCAGCAGTACAGCGGGAGGAGATACGCAGTATTTT.

The rearrangement links TRBV5-1 to TRBJ2-1; 7 bases line up with TRBD2. The germline gives CDR1 SGHRS, CDR2 YFSETQ. The trim removed 4 bases at V and 6 bases at J, leaving 10 bases unmatched. The CDR3 covers 15 residues. Here the CDR3 DNA reads TGCGCCAGCAGCCGGGAACCAAGCGGGATCAATGAGCAGTTCTTC. This sequence encodes CASSREPSGINEQFF.

The V and J genes are TRBV6-5 and TRBJ2-3; 11 bases align to TRBD2. Looked up from germline, CDR1 is MNHEY and CDR2 is SVGAGI. Trimming at V came to 10 bases and at J to 8 bases, leaving 5 bases not matched to a gene. The length of the CDR3 is 12 residues. For the CDR3, the DNA is TGTGCCACTGGGACTAGCGGTGTTACGCAGTATTTT. Its protein is CATGTSGVTQYF.

The CDR3 is CASQPGLFLDEQFF. For the CDR3, the DNA is TGTGCCAGCCAACCGGGACTATTTCTCGATGAGCAGTTCTTC. The chain combines TRBV18 with TRBJ2-1, with TRBD2 matching over 7 bases. The germline gives CDR1 KGHSH, CDR2 LQKENI. This CDR3 is 14 amino acids long. Trimming cost V 8 bases and J 8 bases; bases outside gene matches: 12.

The chain carries TRBV4-1 and TRBJ2-7; unclear D gene. Germline V gives CDR1 MGHRA, CDR2 YSYEKL. The CDR3 contains 14 residues. The V end was cut by 1 base, the J end by 0 bases, with 7 bases between. This chain's CDR3 is CASSQGSISYEQYF. DNA of the CDR3: TGCGCCAGCAGCCAAGGTAGCATCTCCTACGAGCAGTACTTC.